Detailed here is one T cell receptor (beta chain). What this receptor recognizes is not known. Base qualities are not at hand, and no much larger clone is one base apart. The protocol used for the library was RT-PCR. Sequencing used a NextSeq 550. TCRdb reworked the public reads: Q25 trimming with fastp, MiXCR clone assembly, productive beta chains retained. Rows matching on CDR3 protein sequence are summarized as one entry with the most common DNA and genes. This sample lists 150,000 to 200,000 distinct CDR3 sequences; about 32% were detected once. The top ten clones comprise roughly 3% of the sample. The data originate from a study of patients and donors after allogeneic stem cell transplantation (dated by TCRdb to 2018 to 2021). From V the trimming removes 4 bases and from J it removes 6 bases, while the gene matches leave 6 bases of the junction unaccounted for. In the germline V gene, CDR1 corresponds to SQVTM and CDR2 to ANQGSEA. The CDR3 runs 12 amino acids, cysteine and phenylalanine included. The only DNA kept is the CDR3, 36 bases in frame from the first base.

The clonotype comes from a human donor who was either an allogeneic HSCT recipient or a stem cell or donor lymphocyte infusion donor (not recorded which). It is not recorded whose cells these are; they may come from a transplant donor. The V gene is TRBV29-1 and the J gene is TRBJ2-7; 7 central bases correspond to TRBD1. Sequencing was performed on blood, either unsorted or a sorted T cell fraction (not recorded which). The CDR3 has the sequence CSVAGGSGEQYF. The DNA sequence follows: TGCAGCGTTGCAGGGGGTTCGGGCGAGCAGTACTTC.